The clone carrying this TCR beta chain was detected a few times. The antigen is undetermined. The V end lost 6 bases, the J end lost 4 bases, and 12 bases lay between the germline ends. The CDR3 is 14 residues long. Via MiXCR, TCRdb re-called the RT-PCR reads, giving one row per CDR3 protein. This repertoire shows 500,000 or so distinct CDR3 sequences, approximately 15% found once; its top ten account for over 2.5%. The data were obtained in a study of response to subunit inactivated influenza vaccine. Study outcomes and limitations: The authors proposed limited new T cell recruitment per seasonal influenza vaccination.

The chain carries TRBV12-3 or TRBV12-4 and TRBJ2-2, with D possibly TRBD1 on 5 matching bases. The source material was CD4+ T cells sorted from PBMCs, sampled less than 30 months after vaccination. This sequence originates from a man between 45 and 75 years old who received an inactivated influenza vaccine. CDR3 DNA: TGTGCCAGCAGGCGGACATCGGGCACCGGGGAGCTGTTTTTT. It is translated as CASRRTSGTGELFF.